This T cell receptor beta chain was sequenced in a study of OX40 agonist ivuxolimab in advanced cancers. Study overall: Every 2 weeks, patients received ivuxolimab intravenously, dosed at 0.01 to 10 mg/kg. A mean age of around 63 years, range about 20 to 85, was recorded, and about 83% were male. Findings and caveats of the study: There were, on average, more expanded clones in CD8+ T cells than in CD4+.

A note on this clone: The antigen remains undetermined.

This table comes from immunoSEQ multiplex PCR, and its TCRdb copy is limited to in-frame clones, with some not included. This sample has tens of thousands of clones, with 84% found just once. Trimming pared 5 bases from V and 9 bases from J, leaving 17 bases between. This CDR3 is built from 15 residues. Looked up from germline, CDR1 is MDHEN and CDR2 is SYDVKM. Autoimmune disease history or systemic immunosuppression led to patients being barred. The V call is TRBV28, the J call TRBJ1-6; D possibly corresponds to TRBD1 (5 bases). This sample comprised CD4+ or CD8+ T cells sorted from blood, obtained in a trial of the OX40 agonist ivuxolimab. The TCR comes from an adult with an advanced solid tumor such as melanoma, head and neck, liver or kidney cancer. CDR3 DNA sequence: TGTGCCAGCAGTGCCTCTCAGGGATTCTTTTCACCCCTCCACTTT. Its protein product is CASSASQGFFSPLHF.